This T cell receptor (beta chain) was captured in a study of T cells in Graves' hyperthyroidism and ophthalmopathy. Amplified regions were TCR beta CDR3 sequences from RNA transcripts. The study used the HTBI primer set for a first-round RT-PCR of the TCR CDR3. TCRdb reprocessed the multiplex PCR reads via MiXCR and lists one record per CDR3 protein. Of 400,000 to 500,000 distinct CDR3 sequences listed, 14% were seen once; the top ten hold about a sixth. CDR1 GTSNPN and CDR2 SVGIG come from the germline V gene (reference sequence). The CDR3 totals 13 residues. This clonotype has just one count. A junction end diverges from the germline sequence, so it may reflect a read error.

Sequenced input: blood. The sequence was collected from a woman younger than 35 with Graves' hyperthyroidism. V gene TRBV30 combines with J gene TRBJ1-1, with 9 bases lining up with TRBD1. CDR3 loop: CAWEGTGNTEDFF. The CDR3 coding sequence is TGTGCCTGGGAGGGGACAGGGAACACTGAAGATTTCTTT. Filled out from reference TRBV30 and TRBJ1-1, the complete variable domain reads SQTIHQWPATLVQPVGSPLSLECTVEGTSNPNLYWYRQAAGRGLQLLFYSVGIGQISSEVPQNLSASRPQDRQFILSSKKLLLSDSGFYLCAWEGTGNTEDFFGQGTRLTVV.